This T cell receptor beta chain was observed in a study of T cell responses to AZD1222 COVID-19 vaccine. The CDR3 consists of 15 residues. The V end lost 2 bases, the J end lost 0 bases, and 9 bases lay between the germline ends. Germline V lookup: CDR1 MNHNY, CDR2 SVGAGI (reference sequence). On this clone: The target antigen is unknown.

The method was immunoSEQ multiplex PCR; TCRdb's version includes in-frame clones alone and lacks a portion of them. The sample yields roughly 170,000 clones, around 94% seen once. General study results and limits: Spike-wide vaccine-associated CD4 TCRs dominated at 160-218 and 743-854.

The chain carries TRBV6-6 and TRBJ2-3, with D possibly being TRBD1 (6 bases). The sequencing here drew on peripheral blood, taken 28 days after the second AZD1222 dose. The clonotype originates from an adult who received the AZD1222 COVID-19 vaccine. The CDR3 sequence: CASSYAGQSTDTQYF. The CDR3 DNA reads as TGTGCCAGCAGTTACGCAGGACAGAGCACAGATACGCAGTATTTT.